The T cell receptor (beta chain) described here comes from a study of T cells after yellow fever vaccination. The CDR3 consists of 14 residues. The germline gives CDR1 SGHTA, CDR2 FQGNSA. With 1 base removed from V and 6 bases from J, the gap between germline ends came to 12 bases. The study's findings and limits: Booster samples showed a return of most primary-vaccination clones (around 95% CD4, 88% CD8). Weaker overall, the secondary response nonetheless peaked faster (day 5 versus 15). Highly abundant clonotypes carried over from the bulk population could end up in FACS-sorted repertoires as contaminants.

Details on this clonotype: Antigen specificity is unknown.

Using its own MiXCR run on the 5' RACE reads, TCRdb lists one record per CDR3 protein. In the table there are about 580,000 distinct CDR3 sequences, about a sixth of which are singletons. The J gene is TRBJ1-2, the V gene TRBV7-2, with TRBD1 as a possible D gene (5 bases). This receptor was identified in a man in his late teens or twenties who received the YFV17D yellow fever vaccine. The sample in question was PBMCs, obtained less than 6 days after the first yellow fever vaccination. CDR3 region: CASSLGGRENGYTF. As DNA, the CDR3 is TGTGCCAGCAGCTTAGGTGGCAGGGAGAATGGCTACACCTTC.